The T cell receptor (beta chain) under discussion was sequenced for a study of T cells in Graves' hyperthyroidism and ophthalmopathy. Authors of the study amplified TCR beta CDR3 regions from RNA transcripts. Using the HTBI primer set, a first-round RT-PCR was run on the TCR CDR3. In TCRdb, the multiplex PCR reads were re-called with MiXCR into one record per CDR3 protein. This sample has roughly 350,000 distinct CDR3 sequences, with approximately 13% found just once. Uncontrolled infection, other autoimmune disease, pregnancy or lactation disqualified patients from enrolment. Trimming cost V 2 bases and J 4 bases, with 13 bases left between them. CDR3 length equals 15 residues. The germline V gene encodes CDR1 SGHDT and CDR2 YYEEEE.

The TCR comes from a woman in her 30s with Graves' hyperthyroidism. What was sequenced was blood. This chain connects TRBV5-6 to TRBJ1-5; the D is unclear. CDR3 sequence: CASSLQKGSNQPQHF. CDR3 in DNA: TGTGCCAGCAGCTTACAGAAGGGAAGTAATCAGCCCCAGCATTTT. Complete variable domain (other parts from reference TRBV5-6 and TRBJ1-5): DAGVTQSPTHLIKTRGQQVTLRCSPKSGHDTVSWYQQALGQGPQFIFQYYEEEERQRGNFPDRFSGHQFPNYSSELNVNALLLGDSALYLCASSLQKGSNQPQHFGDGTRLSIL.